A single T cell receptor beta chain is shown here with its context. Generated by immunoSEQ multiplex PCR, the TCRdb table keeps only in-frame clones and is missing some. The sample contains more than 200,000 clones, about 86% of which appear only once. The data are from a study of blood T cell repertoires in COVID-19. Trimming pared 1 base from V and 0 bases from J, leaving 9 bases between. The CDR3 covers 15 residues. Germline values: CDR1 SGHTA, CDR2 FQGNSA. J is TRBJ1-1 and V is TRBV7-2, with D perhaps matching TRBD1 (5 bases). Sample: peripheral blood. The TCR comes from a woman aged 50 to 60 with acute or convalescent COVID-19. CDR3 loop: CASSLGSGMNTEAFF. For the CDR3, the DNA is TGTGCCAGCAGCTTAGGATCAGGGATGAACACTGAAGCTTTCTTT.